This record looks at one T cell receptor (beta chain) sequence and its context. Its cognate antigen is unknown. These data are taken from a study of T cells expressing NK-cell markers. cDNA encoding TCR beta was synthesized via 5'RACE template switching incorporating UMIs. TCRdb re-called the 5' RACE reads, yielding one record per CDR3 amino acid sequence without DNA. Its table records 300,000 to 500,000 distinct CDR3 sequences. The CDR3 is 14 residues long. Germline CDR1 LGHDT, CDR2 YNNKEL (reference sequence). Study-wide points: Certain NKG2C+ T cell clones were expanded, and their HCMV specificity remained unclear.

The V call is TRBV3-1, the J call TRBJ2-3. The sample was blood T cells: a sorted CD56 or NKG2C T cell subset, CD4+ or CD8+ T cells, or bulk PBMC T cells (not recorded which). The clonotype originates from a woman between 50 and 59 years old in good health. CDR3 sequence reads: CASSQDRVPDTQYF.